The 32 T cell receptor beta chains below all came from one sample that was sequenced in a study of beta chain features in type 1 diabetes. Broader study findings: When Type 1 diabetes patients were examined, their TCRB CDR3s proved moderately but significantly shorter in all four CD4+ subsets.

The isolated RNA, all of it, was reverse transcribed, so expressed TCRB transcripts were what got sequenced. Sequencing was performed with immunoSEQ multiplex PCR; in TCRdb, only in-frame clones are kept and a portion is missing. The data show some 660,000 clones, over 12% seen once. Antigens for these TCRs are unknown. The source material was naive CD4+ T cells from blood. These TCRs come from a young man with type 1 diabetes.

This clone turned up a few times. The V call is TRBV5-1, the J call TRBJ2-1; 8 nucleotides agree with TRBD1. J was trimmed by 7 bases and V by 5 bases; bases with no gene match: 8. The germline V gene encodes CDR1 SGHRS and CDR2 YFSETQ. This CDR3 contains 14 residues. CDR3 amino acids: CASRTQGGQNEQFF. Written as DNA, the CDR3 is TGCGCCAGCAGAACACAGGGGGGTCAGAATGAGCAGTTCTTC. The full variable domain, its missing parts supplied by reference TRBV5-1 and TRBJ2-1, is KAGVTQTPRYLIKTRGQQVTLSCSPISGHRSVSWYQQTPGQGLQFLFEYFSETQRNKGNFPGRFSGRQFSNSRSEMNVSTLELGDSALYLCASRTQGGQNEQFFGPGTRLTVL.

This clone was recorded a few times. Here the CDR3 reads CASSLQGVSNQPQHF. As DNA, the CDR3 is TGCGCCAGCAGCTTACAGGGGGTTAGCAATCAGCCCCAGCATTTT. The V gene is TRBV5-1, the J gene TRBJ1-5, with 8 bases aligning to TRBD1. The J segment lost 0 bases and the V segment lost 2 bases, leaving 1 base of the junction unmatched. CDR1 SGHRS and CDR2 YFSETQ come from the germline V gene. This CDR3 spans 15 amino acids.

The V and J genes are TRBV9 and TRBJ1-1; 8 nucleotides agree with TRBD1. The CDR3 sequence is 15 residues long. Germline V gives CDR1 SGDLS, CDR2 YYNGEE. Germline trimming cut 4 bases from V and 0 bases from J; bases unmatched to any gene: 5. CDR3: CASSPRTGMNTEAFF. The CDR3 coding sequence is TGTGCCAGCAGCCCCCGGACAGGGATGAACACTGAAGCTTTCTTT.

This clone was observed a few times. The identical CDR3 is also encoded by other nucleotide sequences in the sample. The rearrangement uses TRBV6-5 and TRBJ2-7; D not resolved. The CDR3 runs to 13 residues. Germline assignment: CDR1 MNHEY and CDR2 SVGAGI. Trimming took off 3 bases at V and 4 bases at J, with 10 bases between the two ends. The CDR3 loop reads CASSYSARYEQYF. The DNA of the CDR3 is TGTGCCAGCAGTTATTCGGCGCGTTACGAGCAGTACTTC.

Only a few counts were recorded for this clone. The CDR3 loop is CASSYSGLADNEQFF. As DNA, the CDR3 is TGTGCCAGCAGTTACTCGGGACTTGCTGACAATGAGCAGTTCTTC. The chain joins TRBV6-5 to TRBJ2-1; D is perhaps TRBD2 (6 bases). Germline V gene sequence: CDR1 MNHEY, CDR2 SVGAGI. This CDR3 is built from 15 residues. The V gene lost 0 bases and the J gene lost 5 bases, with 11 bases spanning the gap.

This clone came up a few times. The chain combines TRBV5-4 with TRBJ2-1; the match to TRBD2 covers 12 bases. This CDR3 comprises 17 residues. CDR1 is SGHNT, CDR2 YYREEE, per germline (reference sequence). The junction had 8 bases not matched to a gene; V was cut back by 0 bases and J by 7 bases. The CDR3 DNA follows: TGTGCCAGCAGCTTGGTACCGACTAGCGGGAGAGGGAATGAGCAGTTCTTC. This sequence encodes CASSLVPTSGRGNEQFF.

This clone was counted between two and nine times. The chain uses TRBV10-3 and TRBJ2-7; D is possibly TRBD1 (5 bases). Trimming removed 6 bases at V and 3 bases at J, with 12 bases between. Germline V gene data show CDR1 as ENHRY and CDR2 as SYGVKD. This CDR3 has 13 amino acids. The CDR3 spells CAIRSDISYEQYF. The CDR3 nucleotides read TGTGCCATCAGGTCGGACATCAGCTACGAGCAGTACTTC.

In its sample, this clone was seen a few times. This chain connects TRBV5-1 to TRBJ2-1; TRBD1 or TRBD2 may be the D gene (5 bases each). Germline CDR1 and CDR2: SGHRS and YFSETQ. The V gene lost 5 bases and the J gene lost 5 bases, with 14 bases spanning the gap. This CDR3 region has 14 residues. CDR3 bases: TGCGCCAGCAGGCCCGGGACGGGGAACAATGAGCAGTTCTTC. It encodes CASRPGTGNNEQFF.

Remarks on this clone: At the DNA level, this CDR3 is encoded by other sequences in the same sample as well. The chain joins TRBV7-9 to TRBJ2-3; possible D gene TRBD1, 5 bases. V was trimmed by 5 bases and J by 2 bases, leaving 11 bases between them. The germline gives CDR1 SEHNR, CDR2 FQNEAQ (reference sequence). This CDR3 is built from 14 residues. CDR3: CASSPQGITDTQYF. The DNA for the CDR3 is TGTGCCAGCAGCCCCCAGGGTATCACAGATACGCAGTATTTT.

This clone occurred once. J is TRBJ2-7 and V is TRBV19; 7 nucleotides align to TRBD1. Trimming cost V 4 bases and J 3 bases; bases outside gene matches: 6. Germline CDR1 LNHDA, CDR2 SQIVND (reference sequence). The CDR3 runs 14 residues. CDR3 bases: TGTGCCAGTAGTACGGACAGGCTAAACTACGAGCAGTACTTC. This codes for CASSTDRLNYEQYF.

This clone has only a few counts. This chain joins TRBV14 and TRBJ1-3; no firm D call. CDR3 size: 16 residues. CDR1 SGHDN and CDR2 FVKESK come from the germline V gene. Trimming shortened V by 3 bases and J by 2 bases, and 14 bases separated the two germline ends. CDR3 sequence: CASSHLSTRTGNTIYF. The DNA for the CDR3 is TGTGCCAGCAGCCATTTGTCGACGCGGACTGGAAACACCATATATTTT.

The chain has TRBV5-4 and TRBJ2-1, with 7 bases identical to TRBD1. Germline CDR1 and CDR2: SGHNT and YYREEE (reference sequence). The CDR3 totals 17 residues. J was trimmed by 12 bases and V by 3 bases; bases with no gene match: 21. CDR3 sequence reads: CASSSAIGGLRGRRQFF. The DNA for the CDR3 is TGTGCCAGCAGCTCGGCTATCGGAGGACTGAGGGGGCGAAGGCAGTTCTTC. Together with reference TRBV5-4 and TRBJ2-1, the CDR3 gives the full variable domain: ETGVTQSPTHLIKTRGQQVTLRCSSQSGHNTVSWYQQALGQGPQFIFQYYREEENGRGNFPPRFSGLQFPNYSSELNVNALELDDSALYLCASSSAIGGLRGRRQFFGPGTRLTVL.

The chain combines TRBV27 with TRBJ2-1; D may be TRBD1 (7 bases). The CDR3 runs 18 residues. The germline V gene has CDR1 MNHEY and CDR2 SMNVEV (reference sequence). V lost 4 bases to trimming and J lost 5 bases, with 24 bases between them. In DNA, the CDR3 is TGTGCCAGCAGTTACCGGTCGTCGGGCAGGGGGGTAAACAATGAGCAGTTCTTC. Translation: CASSYRSSGRGVNNEQFF.

This clone was picked up a small number of times. The V call is TRBV9, the J call TRBJ2-3; no definite D call. CDR3 length: 16 residues. V shed 4 bases and J shed 0 bases, with 15 bases lying between them. Per the germline V gene, CDR1 is SGDLS and CDR2 is YYNGEE. CDR3 in DNA: TGTGCCAGCAGCCCAGACGGGCGGAGTAGCACAGATACGCAGTATTTT. Amino acid sequence: CASSPDGRSSTDTQYF.

Only a few counts were recorded for this clone. This CDR3 is CASSPLGSPYYGYTF. The CDR3, as DNA: TGTGCCAGCAGCCCCCTCGGGAGCCCTTACTATGGCTACACCTTC. This chain links TRBV7-2 with TRBJ1-2, with D hard to call. V was cut by 5 bases and J by 3 bases, with 16 bases left in between. CDR1 and CDR2 (germline): SGHTA, FQGNSA. The CDR3 has 15 residues.

V usage is TRBV11-2 and J usage is TRBJ2-3; TRBD2 is a possible D gene (5 bases). Trimming left V 5 bases short and J 4 bases short, with 13 bases between. The CDR3 covers 14 residues. Germline V gene data show CDR1 as SGHAT and CDR2 as FQNNGV. CDR3 protein: CASSPDYWADTQYF. The CDR3 DNA follows: TGTGCCAGCAGCCCCGACTATTGGGCAGATACGCAGTATTTT.

V is TRBV7-2 and J is TRBJ2-7; a possible D gene is TRBD1 (5 bases). Germline-derived CDR1 and CDR2 are SGHTA and FQGNSA. V was shortened by 1 base and J by 3 bases, with 10 bases between the two germline ends. The CDR3 sequence is 14 residues long. The CDR3 protein is CASSLGRQSYEQYF. CDR3 coding DNA: TGTGCCAGCAGCTTAGGGAGACAGAGCTACGAGCAGTACTTC.

The table lists this clone with a few counts. The chain has TRBV18 and TRBJ1-3, with D unclear. The V end was cut by 0 bases, the J end by 1 base, with 10 bases between. Germline V gene sequence: CDR1 KGHSH, CDR2 LQKENI. The length of the CDR3 is 16 residues. The CDR3 protein is CASSPPGLASGNTIYF. The CDR3 DNA reads as TGTGCCAGCTCACCACCGGGTCTAGCATCTGGAAACACCATATATTTT.

This clone was detected only a few times. The chain combines TRBV4-2 with TRBJ2-2; D gene unclear. The CDR3 is 16 residues long. CDR1 is LGHNA, CDR2 YNFKEQ, per germline. V dropped 3 bases and J dropped 4 bases, with 15 bases sitting between them. The CDR3 loop is CASSQASRSGTGELFF. The DNA for the CDR3 is TGTGCCAGCAGCCAGGCGAGCAGATCCGGCACCGGGGAGCTGTTTTTT.

This clone was counted between two and nine times. The chain employs TRBV30 and TRBJ1-5, with 9 bases lining up with TRBD1. Germline trimming cut 0 bases from V and 7 bases from J; bases unmatched to any gene: 7. There are 15 residues in the CDR3. CDR1 and CDR2 (germline): GTSNPN, SVGIG (reference sequence). In DNA form, the CDR3 reads TGTGCCTGGAGTGTAGCGACAGGGGGAGGACAGCCCCAGCATTTT. Its translation: CAWSVATGGGQPQHF. The full variable domain, rest sourced from reference TRBV30 and TRBJ1-5, is SQTIHQWPATLVQPVGSPLSLECTVEGTSNPNLYWYRQAAGRGLQLLFYSVGIGQISSEVPQNLSASRPQDRQFILSSKKLLLSDSGFYLCAWSVATGGGQPQHFGDGTRLSIL.

The gene calls are TRBV28 and TRBJ2-6; unclear D gene. V dropped 2 bases and J dropped 0 bases, with 11 bases sitting between them. Germline CDR1 is MDHEN and CDR2 is SYDVKM. The length of the CDR3 is 17 residues. The CDR3 nucleotides read TGTGCCAGCAGTTTAAGGCGAGGACCCTCTGGGGCCAACGTCCTGACTTTC. Translated, it gives CASSLRRGPSGANVLTF. The variable domain in full, with the rest retrieved from reference TRBV28 and TRBJ2-6, is DVKVTQSSRYLVKRTGEKVFLECVQDMDHENMFWYRQDPGLGLRLIYFSYDVKMKEKGDIPEGYSVSREKKERFSLILESASTNQTSMYLCASSLRRGPSGANVLTFGAGSRLTVL.

In its sample, this clone was seen a few times. This sequence joins TRBV14 and TRBJ2-5; D is ambiguous. This CDR3 region has 15 residues. Germline CDR1 reads SGHDN; CDR2 reads FVKESK. Between the trimmed V and J ends, which lost 4 bases and 3 bases, there was a span of 15 bases. The CDR3 region is CASSPLPAPEETQYF. The CDR3 bases are TGTGCCAGCAGCCCCCTGCCGGCTCCTGAAGAGACCCAGTACTTC.

This clone was found a few times. The chain links TRBV28 to TRBJ2-7; perhaps TRBD1 as D (5 bases). The germline CDR1 and CDR2 sequences are MDHEN and SYDVKM. The CDR3 consists of 13 residues. The V end lost 7 bases, the J end lost 1 base, and 11 bases lay between the germline ends. CDR3 sequence (DNA): TGTGCCAGCACCGTGGACACGTCCTACGAGCAGTACTTC. Amino acids: CASTVDTSYEQYF. Full variable domain (outside the CDR3, taken from reference TRBV28 and TRBJ2-7): DVKVTQSSRYLVKRTGEKVFLECVQDMDHENMFWYRQDPGLGLRLIYFSYDVKMKEKGDIPEGYSVSREKKERFSLILESASTNQTSMYLCASTVDTSYEQYFGPGTRLTVT.

The chain uses TRBV4-2 and TRBJ2-5; TRBD2 agrees at 7 bases. Looked up from germline, CDR1 is LGHNA and CDR2 is YNFKEQ. The CDR3 extends over 15 amino acids. Unmatched junction bases numbered 5, after V lost 3 bases and J lost 1 base. The CDR3 reads CASSQSGTLQETQYF. For the CDR3, the DNA is TGTGCCAGCAGCCAGAGCGGGACTCTCCAAGAGACCCAGTACTTC.

The chain joins TRBV29-1 to TRBJ1-1; no clear D gene. The CDR3 loop spans 13 amino acids. V lost 3 bases and J 0 bases, leaving 8 bases between the germline ends. Germline V gene lookup returns CDR1 SQVTM and CDR2 ANQGSEA. Here the CDR3 reads CSVDGRLNTEAFF. The CDR3 DNA reads as TGCAGCGTTGACGGCCGATTGAACACTGAAGCTTTCTTT.

For this clone: Different DNA sequences within this sample yield the same CDR3. The chain links TRBV30 to TRBJ1-5; D ambiguous. The CDR3 extends over 13 amino acids. The germline gives CDR1 GTSNPN, CDR2 SVGIG (reference sequence). Trimming shortened V by 0 bases and J by 1 base, and 4 bases separated the two germline ends. CDR3 protein: CAWSVESNQPQHF. The CDR3 bases are TGTGCCTGGAGTGTGGAAAGCAATCAGCCCCAGCATTTT.

This chain connects TRBV7-9 to TRBJ1-1, with no clear D. CDR1 and CDR2 from the germline V gene are SEHNR and FQNEAQ (reference sequence). This CDR3 region has 16 residues. V was trimmed by 1 base and J by 5 bases, leaving 17 bases between them. This chain's CDR3 is CASSLGLVSRVTEAFF. CDR3 bases: TGTGCCAGCAGCTTAGGATTGGTCAGTCGCGTAACTGAAGCTTTCTTT.

This clone occurred many times. The chain is built from TRBV28 and TRBJ2-5; D possibly corresponds to TRBD1 (5 bases). This CDR3 is built from 12 residues. Trimming took 8 bases from V and 2 from J, leaving 9 bases between them. CDR1 is MDHEN, CDR2 SYDVKM, per germline. DNA of the CDR3: TGTGCCAGCCAGGGTGGACAAGAGACCCAGTACTTC. As protein: CASQGGQETQYF.

The sample holds a few counts of this clone. The chain links TRBV6-6 to TRBJ2-1, with TRBD2 matching over 14 bases. The CDR3 contains 16 residues. Germline CDR1 is MNHNY and CDR2 is SVGAGI (reference sequence). V was clipped by 2 bases and J by 6 bases; unmatched bases: 3. CDR3 DNA: TGTGCCAGCAGTTACACGGGACTAGCGGGAGTCAATGAGCAGTTCTTC. Encoded protein: CASSYTGLAGVNEQFF.

This clone has more than one count but fewer than ten. The genes are TRBV7-3 and TRBJ2-5; 9 bases fit TRBD2. This CDR3 region has 16 residues. Germline CDR1 SGHTA, CDR2 FQGTGA. The V segment lost 5 bases and the J segment 5 bases; nucleotides outside the gene matches: 12. The DNA of the CDR3 is TGTGCCAGCAGCCCAGGTCCCGGGACTAGCTGGGAGACCCAGTACTTC. The encoded protein is CASSPGPGTSWETQYF.

The sample holds a few counts of this clone. The chain is built from TRBV6-5 and TRBJ2-3; D is ambiguous. Germline V gene sequence: CDR1 MNHEY, CDR2 SVGAGI. V lost 2 bases to trimming and J lost 2 bases, with 11 bases between them. The CDR3 runs 15 residues. DNA for the CDR3: TGTGCCAGCAGTTACGGATGGCAGAACACAGATACGCAGTATTTT. Its protein product is CASSYGWQNTDTQYF.

V and J are TRBV5-6 and TRBJ2-1; possibly TRBD2 for D (6 bases). V gave up 4 bases and J gave up 7 bases, with 15 bases separating them. Per the germline V gene, CDR1 is SGHDT and CDR2 is YYEEEE. This CDR3 region has 14 residues. CDR3 bases: TGTGCCAGCAGCGCCGGGACTTTGGGGAATGAGCAGTTCTTC. Its protein is CASSAGTLGNEQFF.